These 24 T cell receptor beta chains originate from one sample sequenced in a study of shared clonotypes between healthy human individuals. Measured with immunoSEQ multiplex PCR; TCRdb has only the in-frame clones, and not every one. Here the sample spans 2 million to 2.5 million clones, just over 90% being singletons. Sample: naive CD4+ T cells from PBMCs. Described subset: CD45RA+ positively selected. The origin of the receptors is a man younger than 30 in good health. Some clones in this sample may be carry-over from other donors' samples.

This chain connects TRBV5-1 to TRBJ1-4, with 10 positions matching TRBD1. This CDR3 has 15 residues. Germline lookup yields CDR1 SGHRS and CDR2 YFSETQ. V shed 4 bases and J 8 bases; nucleotides not matched to a gene: 8. The CDR3 spells CASSLRQGAEEKLFF. CDR3 nucleotides: TGCGCCAGCAGCCTCAGACAGGGGGCGGAAGAAAAACTGTTTTTT.

V and J are TRBV7-2 and TRBJ1-1; TRBD1 aligns across 12 bases. V lost 3 bases and J lost 6; bases outside the gene matches: 5. Looked up from germline, CDR1 is SGHTA and CDR2 is FQGNSA. The CDR3 covers 15 residues. The CDR3 is CASSFRDRGLAEAFF. CDR3 bases: TGTGCCAGCAGCTTTAGGGACAGGGGGCTGGCTGAAGCTTTCTTT. Looking up the rest from reference TRBV7-2 and TRBJ1-1 gives the full variable domain: GAGVSQSPSNKVTEKGKDVELRCDPISGHTALYWYRQSLGQGLEFLIYFQGNSAPDKSGLPSDRFSAERTGGSVSTLTIQRTQQEDSAVYLCASSFRDRGLAEAFFGQGTRLTVV.

The gene calls are TRBV11-2 and TRBJ2-3; no reliable D call. Trimming pared 6 bases from V and 1 base from J, leaving 8 bases between. Germline values: CDR1 SGHAT, CDR2 FQNNGV. This CDR3 has 13 amino acids. In DNA, the CDR3 is TGTGCCAGCAGGATCCTGGGCACAGATACGCAGTATTTT. Its translation: CASRILGTDTQYF.

The chain carries TRBV4-3 and TRBJ2-3; 7 nucleotides align to TRBD2. CDR1 and CDR2 from the germline V gene are LGHNA and YSLEER. Trimming cost V 4 bases and J 0 bases; bases outside gene matches: 10. CDR3 length: 17 amino acids. This CDR3 reads CASSPRDYYTSTDTQYF. Here the CDR3 DNA reads TGCGCCAGCAGCCCCCGGGACTATTATACTAGCACAGATACGCAGTATTTT.

The J gene is TRBJ1-4, the V gene TRBV28, with TRBD1 matching 10 bases. Looked up from germline, CDR1 is MDHEN and CDR2 is SYDVKM. V lost 5 bases and J lost 5; bases outside the gene matches: 20. The CDR3 runs to 20 residues. The CDR3 is CASSPPIRDRGWRKNEKLFF. The CDR3, as DNA: TGTGCCAGCAGTCCCCCGATCCGGGACAGGGGTTGGAGAAAGAATGAAAAACTGTTTTTT.

V usage is TRBV6-5 and J usage is TRBJ2-7; 7 nucleotides agree with TRBD1. V lost 6 bases to trimming and J lost 6 bases; unmatched junction nucleotides: 11. This CDR3 has 14 residues. Germline CDR1 reads MNHEY; CDR2 reads SVGAGI. DNA for the CDR3: TGTGCCAGCAGGTATAACAGGGGTACGGCCGAGCAGTACTTC. The encoded protein is CASRYNRGTAEQYF.

The V gene is TRBV5-1, the J gene TRBJ1-3; possible D gene TRBD1, 6 bases. Germline CDR1 is SGHRS and CDR2 is YFSETQ. V gave up 2 bases and J gave up 2 bases, with 11 bases separating them. The CDR3 contains 15 residues. CDR3 region: CASSLGGRTGNTIYF. DNA for the CDR3: TGCGCCAGCAGCTTAGGGGGTAGAACTGGAAACACCATATATTTT.

This sequence joins TRBV6-6 and TRBJ2-1; D is undetermined. The CDR3 has 15 amino acids. Per the germline V gene, CDR1 is MNHNY and CDR2 is SVGAGI (reference sequence). V lost 7 bases and J 0 bases, leaving 13 bases between the germline ends. The CDR3 sequence is CASNGVRSSYNEQFF. CDR3 coding DNA: TGTGCCAGCAATGGGGTTCGAAGCTCCTACAATGAGCAGTTCTTC.

This chain links TRBV5-1 with TRBJ2-5, with a weak D call TRBD2 (5 bases). The CDR3 has 14 amino acids. Germline CDR1 is SGHRS and CDR2 is YFSETQ. Trimming stripped 2 bases from V and 4 bases from J, with 12 bases between. Written as DNA, the CDR3 is TGCGCCAGCAGCTTCTCTAGCAGAGGAGAGACCCAGTACTTC. It specifies CASSFSSRGETQYF.

This rearrangement joins TRBV11-2 to TRBJ2-3; D unclear. The CDR3 has 13 residues. The germline CDR1 and CDR2 sequences are SGHAT and FQNNGV. V lost 3 bases and J 0 bases, leaving 4 bases between the germline ends. DNA of the CDR3: TGTGCCAGCAGCTTCGCTAGCACAGATACGCAGTATTTT. It is translated as CASSFASTDTQYF. Based on the CDR3 plus reference TRBV11-2 and TRBJ2-3, the full variable domain is EAGVAQSPRYKIIEKRQSVAFWCNPISGHATLYWYQQILGQGPKLLIQFQNNGVVDDSQLPKDRFSAERLKGVDSTLKIQPAKLEDSAVYLCASSFASTDTQYFGPGTRLTVL.

The chain has TRBV9 and TRBJ2-2, with D perhaps matching TRBD1 (6 bases). Germline CDR1 SGDLS, CDR2 YYNGEE. The V end lost 1 base, the J end lost 1 base, and 14 bases lay between the germline ends. The CDR3 loop spans 17 amino acids. The CDR3 loop reads CASSVPRGSQNTGELFF. The DNA for the CDR3 is TGTGCCAGCAGCGTACCGAGGGGGTCCCAGAACACCGGGGAGCTGTTTTTT.

This rearrangement joins TRBV5-4 to TRBJ2-3; 10 bases line up with TRBD2. Losses at the gene ends were 5 bases for V and 1 base for J; bases not matched to a gene: 7. The germline V gene has CDR1 SGHNT and CDR2 YYREEE (reference sequence). This CDR3 is 16 amino acids long. CDR3 region: CASSYKTSGRTDTQYF. The CDR3 nucleotides read TGTGCCAGCAGTTATAAGACTAGCGGGCGCACAGATACGCAGTATTTT.

The rearrangement uses TRBV5-8 and TRBJ1-2; D gene ambiguous. V shed 7 bases and J shed 4 bases, with 17 bases lying between them. Germline V gene lookup returns CDR1 SGHTS and CDR2 YDEGEE. This CDR3 is 14 amino acids long. CDR3 loop: CASARVEIFYGYTF. CDR3 in DNA: TGTGCCAGCGCTAGGGTAGAGATTTTCTATGGCTACACCTTC.

As for this clone: The sample holds other DNA sequences that translate to the same CDR3. The chain has TRBV28 and TRBJ1-2; the D is unclear. This CDR3 is 13 amino acids long. Germline CDR1 is MDHEN and CDR2 is SYDVKM. The ends were cut back, 8 bases at V and 0 bases at J, with 10 bases in the middle. The DNA of the CDR3 is TGTGCCAGCTCCCTAAGGGCTAACTATGGCTACACCTTC. This translates into CASSLRANYGYTF.

The CDR3 here is CASSLGQGIGYGYTF. Written as DNA, the CDR3 is TGTGCCAGCAGCCTGGGCCAGGGGATAGGCTATGGCTACACCTTC. This chain links TRBV14 with TRBJ1-2, with D perhaps matching TRBD1 (6 bases). Germline assignment: CDR1 SGHDN and CDR2 FVKESK. Trimming pared 4 bases from V and 4 bases from J, leaving 16 bases between. The CDR3 has 15 amino acids.

J is TRBJ2-2 and V is TRBV7-2; the D gene is possibly TRBD1 (6 bases). Germline V gene data show CDR1 as SGHTA and CDR2 as FQGNSA. The CDR3 sequence is 15 residues long. Trimming stripped 5 bases from V and 0 bases from J, with 10 bases between. CDR3: CASSPGQPNTGELFF. The CDR3 bases are TGTGCCAGCAGCCCCGGACAGCCGAACACCGGGGAGCTGTTTTTT.

The CDR3 DNA is TGTGCCAGCTGGCTGGCGGGGACTGAAGCTTTCTTT. Amino acids: CASWLAGTEAFF. V usage is TRBV5-4 and J usage is TRBJ1-1; D is undetermined. Germline assignment: CDR1 SGHNT and CDR2 YYREEE (reference sequence). The CDR3 has 12 residues. The V end was cut by 7 bases, the J end by 5 bases, with 12 bases between.

The gene calls are TRBV30 and TRBJ2-3; D possibly corresponds to TRBD1 (6 bases). Germline V CDR1 and CDR2: GTSNPN, SVGIG (reference sequence). The CDR3 loop spans 14 amino acids. The ends were cut back, 3 bases at V and 4 bases at J, with 14 bases in the middle. The CDR3 sequence: CAWRQRTASDTQYF. The CDR3, as DNA: TGTGCCTGGAGACAGCGGACAGCCTCAGATACGCAGTATTTT.

This clone was recorded only once. This sequence joins TRBV6-6 and TRBJ2-7; D possibly uses TRBD1 or TRBD2 (5 bases each). Germline CDR1 reads MNHNY; CDR2 reads SVGAGI (reference sequence). V was shortened by 5 bases and J by 1 base, with 15 bases between the two germline ends. The CDR3 spans 15 residues. CDR3 region: CASSRLGTLSYEQYF. The CDR3 coding sequence is TGTGCCAGCAGTCGCCTCGGGACGCTATCCTACGAGCAGTACTTC.

The rearrangement joins TRBV7-2 to TRBJ1-2; D uncertain. The CDR3 spans 12 residues. V lost 5 bases and J lost 8, with 12 bases in between. CDR1 and CDR2 (germline): SGHTA, FQGNSA. The CDR3 DNA reads TGTGCCAGCAGCCCCTGGGAAGGCGGCTACACCTTC. Translating it yields CASSPWEGGYTF.

The V gene is TRBV4-1, the J gene TRBJ2-5, with 12 positions matching TRBD2. The length of the CDR3 is 18 residues. V dropped 0 bases and J dropped 0; count of bases not matched to a gene: 5. CDR1 MGHRA and CDR2 YSYEKL come from the germline V gene. The CDR3 DNA is TGCGCCAGCAGCCAAGAAAGGGGACTAGCGGGTGACCAAGAGACCCAGTACTTC. Amino acid sequence: CASSQERGLAGDQETQYF.

The chain joins TRBV6-5 to TRBJ2-5, with 9 nucleotides matching TRBD1. Germline CDR1 is MNHEY and CDR2 is SVGAGI. J gave up 5 bases and V 5 bases, and 6 bases lay outside the gene matches. The CDR3 covers 14 residues. CDR3 sequence (DNA): TGTGCCAGCAGTCCGACAGGGGGAGGGGAGACCCAGTACTTC. This sequence encodes CASSPTGGGETQYF.

This sequence joins TRBV28 and TRBJ2-2; 9 nucleotides match TRBD1. The CDR3 has 15 residues. CDR1 MDHEN and CDR2 SYDVKM come from the germline V gene. Trimming removed 4 bases from V and 6 bases from J; junction bases left unmatched: 6. CDR3: CASSSGTGYPGELFF. The CDR3 DNA sequence: TGTGCCAGCAGTTCTGGGACAGGGTACCCCGGGGAGCTGTTTTTT.

V and J are TRBV20-1 and TRBJ1-2; maybe TRBD1 (6 bases). Germline V CDR1 and CDR2: DFQATT, SNEGSKA (reference sequence). The CDR3 consists of 10 residues. The CDR3 spells CSAGQNGYTF. The CDR3 bases are TGCAGCGCCGGACAGAATGGCTACACCTTC.